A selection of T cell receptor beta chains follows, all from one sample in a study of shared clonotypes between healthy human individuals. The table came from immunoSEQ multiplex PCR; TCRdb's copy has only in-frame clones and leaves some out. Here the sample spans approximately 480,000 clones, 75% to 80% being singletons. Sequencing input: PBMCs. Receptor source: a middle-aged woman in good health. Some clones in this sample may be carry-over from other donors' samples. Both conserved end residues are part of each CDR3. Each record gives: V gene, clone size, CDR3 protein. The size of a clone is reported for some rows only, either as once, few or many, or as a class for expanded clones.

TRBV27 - CASSLWQGMMNTEAFF
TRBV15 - CATSRGSVQGLETQYF
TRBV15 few CATSARQGVGQETQYF
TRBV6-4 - CASSSSGTSYNEQFF
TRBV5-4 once CASSLKGANEKLFF
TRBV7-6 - CASSLRAAQDNEQFF
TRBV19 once CASSPKRGTSGRQETQYF
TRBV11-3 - CASSLAREYEQYF
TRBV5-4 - CASSLTLDGEQFF
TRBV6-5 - CASSYRLDRNTEAFF
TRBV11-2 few CASSRVETQYF
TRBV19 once CASSTKAGEAYEQYF
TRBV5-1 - CASSLVPDRTYEQYF
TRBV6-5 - CASSYGPDRLNYGYTF
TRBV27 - CASSLGQGVSYEQYF
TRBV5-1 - CASSLGTSTNEKLFF
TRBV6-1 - CASLQGGGEKLFF
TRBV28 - CASRTGTAIYEQYF
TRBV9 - CASSAYPGRFDHNEQFF
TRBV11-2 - CASSLVTGPYEQYF
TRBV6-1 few CASRQGGSGNTIYF
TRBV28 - CASTKARQSLNYGYTF
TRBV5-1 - CASSLGGGQNTEAFF
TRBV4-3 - CASSQGLAGTTPMGDTQYF
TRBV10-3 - CAISPWARGPSHNPNTEAFF
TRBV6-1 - CASSEALGQGYGYTF
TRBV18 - CASSSGQGAARGYTF
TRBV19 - CASSIVAGGFDEQFF
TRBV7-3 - CASSWTGNTEAFF
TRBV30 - CAWATGTGANEQYF
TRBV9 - CASSAGGLAHTTGELFF
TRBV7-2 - CASSYRSGAQNIQYF
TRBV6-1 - CASSDQTGGAGGYTF
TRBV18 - CASSQTGNGGTQYF
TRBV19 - CASRYLTANYGYTF
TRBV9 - CASSRQGGQAEAFF
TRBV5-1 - CASSVRGYGEDTQYF
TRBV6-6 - CASSSGYNEQFF
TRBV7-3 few CASSLNFLAGADTQYF
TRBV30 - CAWSEGAGSPLHF
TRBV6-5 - CASSPTGSSYEQYF
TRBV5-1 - CASSVPRNQGGTGELFF
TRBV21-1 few CASSPGETGYNEQFF
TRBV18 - CASSPDSPKLNTEAFF
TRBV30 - CAWNPPGLAAFSYEQYF